What follows is one T cell receptor beta chain and its context. What it recognizes is unknown. Cell sorting via CD45RO/CCR7/CD25/CD127/CD95/CD27 was performed to obtain CD4+ naive, central memory, regulatory and stem cell-like memory cells. Expressed TCRB transcripts were sequenced because the entire RNA isolate underwent reverse transcription. Average reads for naive, central memory and regulatory T cell samples were about 3.57 million. The assay was immunoSEQ multiplex PCR, and TCRdb's table has in-frame clones only and misses some. The sample gives about 290,000 clones, about 8% of which show up once; over 0.8% is in the top ten. This CDR3 is built from 15 residues. Trimming cost V 5 bases and J 1 base, with 13 bases left between them. The germline V gene encodes CDR1 SGHTA and CDR2 FQGNSA. This sample is part of a study of beta chain features in type 1 diabetes. General observations from the study: Compared with healthy donors, patients appeared to share more similar naive, central memory and regulatory TCRB repertoires.

Sequenced: central memory CD4+ T cells from blood. V and J are TRBV7-2 and TRBJ2-3; either TRBD1 or TRBD2 may fit D (5 bases each). This TCR was recovered from a woman aged 18-30 years in good health. The CDR3 coding sequence is TGTGCCAGCAGCCGTGGGGGACCTCGCACAGATACGCAGTATTTT. This codes for CASSRGGPRTDTQYF.